This is a list of T cell receptor beta chains from one sample in a study of early T cells in non-severe SARS-CoV-2 infection. MiXCR, run by TCRdb on the 5' RACE reads, gives a single entry per CDR3 protein. The table lists 98,000 or so distinct CDR3 sequences, roughly 11% of them singletons. The sample was whole blood. These receptors came from an adult who was a healthcare worker with PCR-confirmed SARS-CoV-2 infection or an uninfected control (not recorded which). Both conserved end residues are part of each CDR3. The D gene is left open where the match is weak. Size is omitted from some rows. Given values are once, few, many or a class for expanded clones.

V gene,J gene,clone size,D gene,CDR3 protein,CDR3 DNA
TRBV28,TRBJ2-2,.,.,CASSPTGTAGELFF,TGTGCCAGCAGTCCTACCGGGACCGCCGGGGAGCTGTTTTTT
TRBV11-1,TRBJ1-3,many,.,CASSRDASGNTIYF,TGTGCCAGCAGCCGGGACGCCTCTGGAAACACCATATATTTT
TRBV11-2,TRBJ1-4,.,.,CASSSQGRLNEKLFF,TGTGCCAGCAGCTCTCAAGGACGGTTAAATGAAAAACTGTTTTTT
TRBV18,TRBJ2-2,few,TRBD1,CASSPWDRLNTGELFF,TGTGCCAGCTCACCGTGGGACAGGCTGAACACCGGGGAGCTGTTTTTT
TRBV6-1,TRBJ1-1,.,TRBD1,CASRNPGTGDPEAFF,TGTGCCAGCAGGAACCCCGGGACAGGGGACCCTGAAGCTTTCTTT
TRBV7-2,TRBJ1-6,few,TRBD1,CASSQRSGQHNSPLHF,TGTGCCAGCAGTCAACGCTCGGGACAGCATAATTCACCCCTCCACTTT
TRBV27,TRBJ1-1,many,.,CASSLDRSYTEAFF,TGTGCCAGCAGTTTAGACAGGAGTTACACTGAAGCTTTCTTT
TRBV6-5,TRBJ1-1,few,.,CASKRGDIAEAFF,TGTGCCAGCAAGCGGGGGGATATCGCTGAAGCTTTCTTT
TRBV5-6,TRBJ2-1,.,.,CASSSDSYNEQFF,TGTGCCAGCAGCTCCGACAGTTACAATGAGCAGTTCTTC
TRBV7-2,TRBJ2-7,.,.,CASSLIRSASYEQYF,TGTGCCAGCAGCTTGATCAGGAGTGCAAGCTACGAGCAGTACTTC
TRBV6-1,TRBJ2-2,many,.,CASRESSYFANTGELFF,TGTGCCAGCAGGGAAAGTAGCTACTTCGCGAACACCGGGGAGCTGTTTTTT
TRBV20-1,TRBJ2-7,few,TRBD2,CSPTSGATSEQYF,TGCAGCCCAACTAGCGGGGCGACTTCCGAGCAGTACTTC
TRBV6-2/TRBV6-3,TRBJ2-1,many,.,CASRTGTSGNEQFF,TGTGCCAGCAGAACGGGGACCTCCGGCAATGAGCAGTTCTTC
TRBV27,TRBJ2-5,.,TRBD2,CASSLRLAGTVETQYF,TGTGCCAGCAGTTTGAGACTAGCGGGAACGGTGGAGACCCAGTACTTC
TRBV28,TRBJ1-1,many,TRBD1,CASSQPSTGGFRAFF,TGTGCCAGCAGCCAACCTTCGACAGGGGGTTTCAGGGCTTTCTTT
TRBV5-5,TRBJ2-7,many,.,CASSLSSPYEQYF,TGTGCCAGCAGCTTATCTTCCCCCTACGAGCAGTACTTC
TRBV2,TRBJ2-1,.,.,CASRSPEQFF,TGTGCCAGCAGATCACCTGAGCAGTTCTTC
TRBV7-6,TRBJ2-3,.,TRBD2,CASSFTSGGYHF,TGTGCCAGCAGCTTTACTAGCGGGGGTTATCATTTT
TRBV19,TRBJ2-5,few,.,CASSFLVWETQYF,TGTGCCAGTAGTTTCCTAGTGTGGGAGACCCAGTACTTC
TRBV7-2,TRBJ2-7,few,.,CASSLNVGDYEQYF,TGTGCCAGCAGCTTAAATGTAGGGGACTACGAGCAGTACTTC
TRBV5-1,TRBJ1-1,many,.,CASGRAGDTEAFF,TGCGCCAGCGGGAGGGCAGGAGACACTGAAGCTTTCTTT
TRBV29-1,TRBJ2-7,.,.,CSVYQEPNYEQYF,TGCAGCGTGTACCAGGAGCCTAACTACGAGCAGTACTTC
TRBV3-1,TRBJ2-1,many,.,CASETGGNEQFF,TGTGCCAGCGAGACAGGAGGCAATGAGCAGTTCTTC
TRBV27,TRBJ1-3,.,TRBD1,CASSGQGARGRNTIYF,TGTGCCAGCAGCGGACAGGGGGCGCGTGGGAGAAACACCATATATTTT
TRBV18,TRBJ2-1,few,.,CASSAYDEQFF,TGTGCCAGCTCCGCATACGATGAGCAGTTCTTC
TRBV5-8,TRBJ2-3,few,.,CASSILGGLGDTQYF,TGTGCCAGCAGCATTTTGGGAGGCCTCGGTGATACGCAGTATTTT
TRBV29-1,TRBJ2-3,many,.,CSVIWYTDTQYF,TGCAGCGTTATTTGGTACACAGATACGCAGTATTTT
TRBV7-9,TRBJ2-7,.,.,CASSSQRDTLNYEQYF,TGTGCCAGCAGCTCACAGAGGGACACTCTAAACTACGAGCAGTACTTC
TRBV6-5,TRBJ2-5,many,TRBD1,CASSYSPGTARTQYF,TGTGCCAGCAGTTACTCGCCCGGGACAGCCCGCACCCAGTACTTC
TRBV11-2,TRBJ1-2,many,TRBD1,CASSHTAQRDRGYYGYTF,TGTGCCAGCAGCCATACCGCCCAACGGGACAGGGGGTACTATGGCTACACCTTC
TRBV27,TRBJ1-1,.,.,CASSYTTGGYTEAFF,TGTGCCAGCAGTTATACTACGGGGGGCTACACTGAAGCTTTCTTT
TRBV5-1,TRBJ2-1,.,.,CASSLAVGGQFF,TGCGCCAGCAGCTTGGCAGTCGGGGGGCAGTTCTTC
TRBV18,TRBJ1-5,.,.,CASSPRTTGQPQHF,TGTGCCAGCTCACCCCGGACGACGGGTCAGCCCCAGCATTTT
TRBV12-3/TRBV12-4,TRBJ2-1,many,.,CASSLSLEDDEQFF,TGTGCCAGCAGTTTGTCACTAGAGGACGATGAGCAGTTCTTC
TRBV7-9,TRBJ2-1,.,.,CASSLYEGHNEQFF,TGTGCCAGCAGCTTATACGAGGGTCACAATGAGCAGTTCTTC
TRBV7-9,TRBJ1-2,many,.,CASSLENYGYTF,TGTGCCAGCAGCTTGGAGAACTATGGCTACACCTTC
TRBV20-1,TRBJ2-6,many,TRBD2,CSARDGHSGRTSGANVLTF,TGCAGTGCTAGAGATGGTCACAGCGGGAGAACCTCTGGGGCCAACGTCCTGACTTTC
TRBV29-1,TRBJ2-7,.,.,CSVEDQGEGQYF,TGCAGCGTTGAAGATCAGGGTGAGGGGCAGTACTTC
TRBV12-5,TRBJ2-1,many,.,CASGPGTGYNEQFF,TGTGCTAGTGGCCCCGGGACCGGGTACAATGAGCAGTTCTTC
TRBV12-3/TRBV12-4,TRBJ2-6,many,.,CASSPPARGTWGANVLTF,TGTGCCAGCAGTCCCCCCGCTCGGGGGACCTGGGGGGCCAACGTCCTGACTTTC
TRBV6-1,TRBJ1-4,many,.,CASQGNRHNEKLFF,TGTGCCAGCCAAGGGAACAGGCATAATGAAAAACTGTTTTTT
TRBV6-5,TRBJ2-2,many,TRBD2,CASSYSSGGFYRELFF,TGTGCCAGCAGTTACTCTAGCGGGGGTTTTTACCGGGAGCTGTTTTTT
TRBV5-1,TRBJ2-3,many,.,CASSSLGLADTQYF,TGCGCCAGCAGCTCCTTAGGTCTAGCAGATACGCAGTATTTT
TRBV11-2,TRBJ2-7,few,.,CASSFVGSSRGSSYEQYF,TGTGCCAGCAGCTTTGTCGGCTCTTCGAGGGGAAGCTCCTACGAGCAGTACTTC
TRBV28,TRBJ2-2,.,.,CASRRTGTRELFF,TGTGCCAGCAGACGAACAGGGACGAGGGAGCTGTTTTTT
TRBV27,TRBJ1-1,few,TRBD1,CASSLQGAGGTEAFF,TGTGCCAGCAGTTTACAGGGGGCGGGGGGGACTGAAGCTTTCTTT